The subject of this entry is one TCR beta chain. This record comes from a study of T cell responses to AZD1222 COVID-19 vaccine. From germline, CDR1 is SQVTM and CDR2 ANQGSEA. This CDR3 comprises 13 residues. Trimming took 5 bases from V and 3 from J, leaving 14 bases between them. Libraries were prepared by immunoSEQ multiplex PCR; TCRdb keeps only in-frame clonotypes and omits some of them. This table holds 250,000 to 300,000 clones, 90% to 95% found once. The sample here was peripheral blood, taken 28 days after the second AZD1222 dose. The rearrangement uses TRBV29-1 and TRBJ2-7; no firm D call. This TCR came from an adult who received the AZD1222 COVID-19 vaccine. The CDR3 sequence is CSVSKALYYEQYF. DNA for the CDR3: TGCAGCGTTAGTAAAGCTCTATACTACGAGCAGTACTTC.